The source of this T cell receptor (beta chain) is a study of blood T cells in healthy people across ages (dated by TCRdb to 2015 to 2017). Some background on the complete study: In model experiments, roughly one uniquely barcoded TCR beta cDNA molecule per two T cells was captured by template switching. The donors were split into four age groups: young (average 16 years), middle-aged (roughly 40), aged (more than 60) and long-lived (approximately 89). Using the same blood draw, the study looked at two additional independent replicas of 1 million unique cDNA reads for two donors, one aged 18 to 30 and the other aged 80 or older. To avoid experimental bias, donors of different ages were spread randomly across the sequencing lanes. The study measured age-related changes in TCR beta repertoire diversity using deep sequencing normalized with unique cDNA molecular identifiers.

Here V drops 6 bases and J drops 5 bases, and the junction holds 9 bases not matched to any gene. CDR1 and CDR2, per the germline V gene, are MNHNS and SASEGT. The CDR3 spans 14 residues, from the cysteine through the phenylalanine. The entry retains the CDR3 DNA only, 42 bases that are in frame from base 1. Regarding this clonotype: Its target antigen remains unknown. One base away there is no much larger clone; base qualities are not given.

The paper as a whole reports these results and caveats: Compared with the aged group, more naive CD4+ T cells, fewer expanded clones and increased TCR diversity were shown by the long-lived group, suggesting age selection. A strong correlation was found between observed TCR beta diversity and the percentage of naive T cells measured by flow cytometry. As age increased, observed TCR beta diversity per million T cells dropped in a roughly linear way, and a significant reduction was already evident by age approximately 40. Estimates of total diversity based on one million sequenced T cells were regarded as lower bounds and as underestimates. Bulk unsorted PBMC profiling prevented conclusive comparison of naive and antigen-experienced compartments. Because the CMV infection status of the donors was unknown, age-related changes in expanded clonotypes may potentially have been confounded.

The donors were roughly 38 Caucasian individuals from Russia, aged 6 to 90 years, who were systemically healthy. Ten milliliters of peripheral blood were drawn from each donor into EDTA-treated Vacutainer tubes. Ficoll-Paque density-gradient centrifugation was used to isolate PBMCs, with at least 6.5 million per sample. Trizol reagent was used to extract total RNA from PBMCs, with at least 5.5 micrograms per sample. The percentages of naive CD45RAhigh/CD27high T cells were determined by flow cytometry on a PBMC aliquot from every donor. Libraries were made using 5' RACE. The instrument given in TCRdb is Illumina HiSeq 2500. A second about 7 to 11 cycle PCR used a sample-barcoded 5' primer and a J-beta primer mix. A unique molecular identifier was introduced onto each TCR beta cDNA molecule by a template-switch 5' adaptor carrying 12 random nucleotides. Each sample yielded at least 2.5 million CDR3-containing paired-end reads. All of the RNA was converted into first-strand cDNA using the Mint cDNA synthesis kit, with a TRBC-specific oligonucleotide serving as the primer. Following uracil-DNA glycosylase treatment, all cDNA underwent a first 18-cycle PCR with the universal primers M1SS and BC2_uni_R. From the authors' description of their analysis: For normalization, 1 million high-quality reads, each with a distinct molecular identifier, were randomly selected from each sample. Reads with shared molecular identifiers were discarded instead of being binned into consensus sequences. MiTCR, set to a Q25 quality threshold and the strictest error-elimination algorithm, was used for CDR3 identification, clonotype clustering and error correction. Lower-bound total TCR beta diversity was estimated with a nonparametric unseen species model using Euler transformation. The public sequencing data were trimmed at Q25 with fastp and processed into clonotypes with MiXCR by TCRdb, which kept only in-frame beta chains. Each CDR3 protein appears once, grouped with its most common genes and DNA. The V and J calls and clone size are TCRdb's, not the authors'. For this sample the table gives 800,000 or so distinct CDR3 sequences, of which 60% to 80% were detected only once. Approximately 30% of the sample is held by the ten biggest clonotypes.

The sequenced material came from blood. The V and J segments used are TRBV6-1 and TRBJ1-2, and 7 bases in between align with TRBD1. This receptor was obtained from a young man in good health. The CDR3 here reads CASSPGTALYGYTF. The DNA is TGTGCCAGCAGCCCCGGGACAGCCTTATATGGCTACACCTTC.